What follows are 19 T cell receptor beta chains derived from one specimen sequenced in a study of T cell responses to AZD1222 COVID-19 vaccine. Sequencing used immunoSEQ multiplex PCR; TCRdb keeps in-frame clones, though not all of them. The sample includes a few hundred thousand clones, 85% to 95% seen only once; the top ten take around 0.58%. The sample was peripheral blood, taken on day 0 of AZD1222 vaccination. All receptors come from an adult in good health.

The count of this clone is one. CDR3 sequence reads: CASSPGQFLLTDTQYF. The CDR3 coding sequence is TGTGCCAGCAGCCCAGGACAGTTCTTACTCACAGATACGCAGTATTTT. The chain couples TRBV6-6 to TRBJ2-3; D is possibly TRBD1 (6 bases). The CDR3 consists of 16 residues. Trimming cost V 6 bases and J 2 bases, with 18 bases left between them. Germline CDR1 reads MNHNY; CDR2 reads SVGAGI (reference sequence).

V gene TRBV21-1 combines with J gene TRBJ2-5; the table's D call, TRBD1, was not checked against the DNA. TRBV21-1 is recorded as a pseudogene. The CDR3 length is 14 residues. The CDR3 DNA is TGTGCCAGCAGCATGGGCGTGCTTAGGGAGACCCAGTACTTC. Encoded protein: CASSMGVLRETQYF.

V and J are TRBV5-1 and TRBJ1-1; possibly TRBD1 for D (6 bases). The CDR3 spans 17 residues. Germline V gene lookup returns CDR1 SGHRS and CDR2 YFSETQ. V was cut by 4 bases and J by 0 bases, with 19 bases left in between. CDR3 loop: CASSPGGAISLNTEAFF. CDR3 in DNA: TGCGCCAGCAGCCCGGGGGGGGCCATCTCTTTGAACACTGAAGCTTTCTTT.

The chain employs TRBV29-1 and TRBJ2-7; D might be TRBD2 (5 bases). The V and J ends lost 1 base and 6 bases respectively, with 13 bases between them. Per germline, CDR1 SQVTM and CDR2 ANQGSEA. The CDR3 extends over 13 amino acids. CDR3 in amino acids: CSVEAALGGEQYF. The CDR3 nucleotides are TGCAGCGTTGAAGCCGCTTTAGGAGGCGAGCAGTACTTC.

The chain couples TRBV2 to TRBJ2-1; D is possibly TRBD2 (5 bases). Germline V gene lookup returns CDR1 SNHLY and CDR2 FYNNEI. The V gene lost 7 bases and the J gene lost 9 bases, with 19 bases spanning the gap. The CDR3 has 14 amino acids. The CDR3 nucleotides are TGTGCCAGCACCATTAGGGAAGGAGGAGGTGAGCAGTTCTTC. Protein sequence: CASTIREGGGEQFF. Variable domain in full (rest from reference TRBV2 and TRBJ2-1): EPEVTQTPSHQVTQMGQEVILRCVPISNHLYFYWYRQILGQKVEFLVSFYNNEISEKSEIFDDQFSVERPDGSNFTLKIRSTKLEDSAMYFCASTIREGGGEQFFGPGTRLTVL.

This chain uses TRBV28 with TRBJ1-5; 9 bases match TRBD1. Germline V gives CDR1 MDHEN, CDR2 SYDVKM. After removal of 5 bases from V and 6 bases from J, the junction contained 5 bases not matched to a gene. The CDR3 runs 14 residues. Here the CDR3 reads CASSPTGGGQPQHF. Here the CDR3 DNA reads TGTGCCAGCAGTCCAACAGGGGGCGGTCAGCCCCAGCATTTT.

V gene TRBV2 combines with J gene TRBJ2-7; 8 bases agree with TRBD1. The J segment lost 1 base and the V segment lost 7 bases, leaving 9 bases of the junction unmatched. The CDR3 spans 15 residues. Germline values: CDR1 SNHLY, CDR2 FYNNEI. Written as DNA, the CDR3 is TGTGCCAGCACCGAGCAGGGGGCACGGTCCTACGAGCAGTACTTC. Its translation: CASTEQGARSYEQYF.

The chain is built from TRBV5-1 and TRBJ2-6; either TRBD1 or TRBD2 may fit D (5 bases each). CDR1 and CDR2 (germline): SGHRS, YFSETQ. This CDR3 has 17 amino acids. Between the trimmed V and J ends, which lost 0 bases and 0 bases, there was a span of 10 bases. In DNA form, the CDR3 reads TGCGCCAGCAGCTTGGCCCCGGGGCGCTCTGGGGCCAACGTCCTGACTTTC. Encoded protein: CASSLAPGRSGANVLTF.

The V call is TRBV12-3 or TRBV12-4, the J call TRBJ1-2; 8 bases are a match to TRBD1. This CDR3 region has 13 residues. J gave up 3 bases and V 7 bases, and 4 bases lay outside the gene matches. CDR3 bases: TGTGCCAGCACGCAGGGGGCGGACTATGGCTACACCTTC. As protein: CASTQGADYGYTF.

This clone has only one observation. J is TRBJ2-2 and V is TRBV7-9; the D gene is possibly TRBD2 (6 bases). The CDR3 spans 13 residues. Germline values: CDR1 SEHNR, CDR2 FQNEAQ (reference sequence). Trimming pared 8 bases from V and 6 bases from J, leaving 13 bases between. The CDR3: CASGTPPAGELFF. The CDR3 DNA sequence: TGTGCCAGCGGGACTCCTCCGGCCGGGGAGCTGTTTTTT. The full variable domain, in which reference TRBV7-9 and TRBJ2-2 provide the parts outside the CDR3, is DTGVSQNPRHKITKRGQNVTFRCDPISEHNRLYWYRQTLGQGPEFLTYFQNEAQLEKSRLLSDRFSAERPKGSFSTLEIQRTEQGDSAMYLCASGTPPAGELFFGEGSRLTVL.

The chain employs TRBV19 and TRBJ2-2, with D uncertain. Germline V gives CDR1 LNHDA, CDR2 SQIVND (reference sequence). CDR3 length: 17 amino acids. Trimming took 7 bases from V and 2 from J, leaving 20 bases between them. The CDR3 loop is CASTPRYPVVNTGELFF. CDR3 DNA: TGTGCCAGTACCCCCCGGTACCCGGTAGTAAACACCGGGGAGCTGTTTTTT.

The rearrangement uses TRBV27 and TRBJ2-3; 8 positions match TRBD1. V dropped 3 bases and J dropped 0; count of bases not matched to a gene: 5. CDR3 size: 16 residues. Germline V CDR1 and CDR2: MNHEY, SMNVEV (reference sequence). This CDR3 reads CASSFWTGTSTDTQYF. The CDR3 DNA reads as TGTGCCAGCAGTTTCTGGACAGGGACTAGCACAGATACGCAGTATTTT.

The CDR3 DNA reads as TGCGCCAGCAGCCAAGAACGACGCGGGGAGACCCAGTACTTC. Translation: CASSQERRGETQYF. The rearrangement uses TRBV4-3 and TRBJ2-5; D perhaps matches TRBD2 (5 bases). The CDR3 loop spans 14 amino acids. CDR1 is LGHNA, CDR2 YSLEER, per germline. V lost 0 bases and J lost 5, with 10 bases in between.

This sequence joins TRBV19 and TRBJ2-7; D unclear. Germline CDR1 LNHDA, CDR2 SQIVND (reference sequence). V was clipped by 1 base and J by 3 bases, with 13 bases between them. This CDR3 contains 15 residues. The CDR3 DNA reads as TGTGCCAGTAGTATAGCCTTCGGAAGACGCTACGAGCAGTACTTC. Amino acid sequence: CASSIAFGRRYEQYF.

The V gene is TRBV28, the J gene TRBJ2-1; maybe TRBD1 (5 bases). Germline assignment: CDR1 MDHEN and CDR2 SYDVKM. This CDR3 contains 12 residues. V lost 4 bases to trimming and J lost 9 bases, with 10 bases between them. DNA for the CDR3: TGTGCCAGCAGTTCCCACAGGATTGAGCAGTTCTTC. Translated: CASSSHRIEQFF. The complete variable domain, with remaining parts taken from reference TRBV28 and TRBJ2-1, reads DVKVTQSSRYLVKRTGEKVFLECVQDMDHENMFWYRQDPGLGLRLIYFSYDVKMKEKGDIPEGYSVSREKKERFSLILESASTNQTSMYLCASSSHRIEQFFGPGTRLTVL.

J is TRBJ2-5 and V is TRBV7-8; 9 nucleotides match TRBD2. CDR1 SGHVS and CDR2 FQNEAQ come from the germline V gene. This CDR3 is 17 amino acids long. V shed 0 bases and J 4 bases; nucleotides not matched to a gene: 9. The CDR3 spells CASSLAGKRGAGETQYF. Here the CDR3 DNA reads TGTGCCAGCAGCTTAGCGGGCAAGCGGGGGGCGGGAGAGACCCAGTACTTC.

The V gene is TRBV5-1, the J gene TRBJ2-7, with 11 bases identical to TRBD2. The CDR3 consists of 15 residues. In germline, CDR1 is SGHRS, CDR2 YFSETQ. V trimming: 4 bases; J trimming: 5 bases; junction bases outside the gene matches: 8. The CDR3 DNA follows: TGCGCCAGCAGCGCCTTAGCGGGAGGGGGGGACGAGCAGTACTTC. This gives the protein CASSALAGGGDEQYF. Full variable domain (outside the CDR3, taken from reference TRBV5-1 and TRBJ2-7): KAGVTQTPRYLIKTRGQQVTLSCSPISGHRSVSWYQQTPGQGLQFLFEYFSETQRNKGNFPGRFSGRQFSNSRSEMNVSTLELGDSALYLCASSALAGGGDEQYFGPGTRLTVT.

This chain connects TRBV7-9 to TRBJ2-1, with no clear D. Germline loops: CDR1 SEHNR, CDR2 FQNEAQ (reference sequence). This CDR3 comprises 12 residues. Trimming pared 2 bases from V and 7 bases from J, leaving 6 bases between. CDR3 region: CASSLRANEQFF. The DNA of the CDR3 is TGTGCCAGCAGCTTACGAGCGAATGAGCAGTTCTTC.

The chain links TRBV27 to TRBJ1-3; 8 bases agree with TRBD1. Germline V gene sequence: CDR1 MNHEY, CDR2 SMNVEV (reference sequence). CDR3 size: 14 residues. The junction had 4 bases not matched to a gene; V was cut back by 6 bases and J by 3 bases. The CDR3 bases are TGTGCCAGCAGCTCGGACAGGGTTGGAAACACCATATATTTT. This sequence encodes CASSSDRVGNTIYF.